This T cell receptor beta chain came from a study of T cells in tumors after PD-1 blockade. Looking at the study overall: Each patient got pembrolizumab 200 mg every 3 weeks or cemiplimab 350 mg every 2 weeks. During anti-PD-1 treatment, some patients continued daily vismodegib 150 mg. Mean per blood sample: 90,000 to 120,000 templates (about 24,000-260,000), some 40,000 unique clonotypes.

Deletions cut 2 bases from V and 2 bases from J, with 15 bases between. CDR3 length: 16 residues. Germline CDR1 SGHRS, CDR2 YFSETQ. Sequencing used immunoSEQ multiplex PCR; TCRdb keeps in-frame clones, though not all of them. The sample has around 25,000 clones, 65% to 85% seen once. The TCR sequence derives from a human donor with basal cell carcinoma. This chain links TRBV5-1 with TRBJ2-3, with D possibly TRBD2 on 7 matching bases. Sequenced here: PBMCs, sampled after anti-PD-1 treatment. CDR3 nucleotides: TGCGCCAGCAGCTTAGGAGGGGGGGCTTACACAGATACGCAGTATTTT. This sequence encodes CASSLGGGAYTDTQYF.